The clone carrying this TCR beta chain was detected only a few times. Its antigen is currently unknown. From the RT-PCR reads, TCRdb called clonotypes with MiXCR, one entry per CDR3 protein. The sample holds 650,000 to 800,000 distinct CDR3 sequences, 18% seen once. The data originate from a study of response to subunit inactivated influenza vaccine. General study findings and limits: Authors suggested seasonal influenza vaccinations each recruit few new T cells.

V was clipped by 0 bases and J by 7 bases, with 12 bases between them. The CDR3 sequence is 14 residues long. Germline CDR1 ENHRY, CDR2 SYGVKD. The sample was PBMCs from blood, taken more than 4 days after vaccination. This TCR came from a man aged 45-60 years who received an inactivated influenza vaccine. V is TRBV10-3 and J is TRBJ1-2; D remains unclear. The DNA for the CDR3 is TGTGCCATCAGTGAGTCGTCAGGCTCCGGTGGCTACACCTTC. This codes for CAISESSGSGGYTF.